One and the same sample provided the 7 T cell receptor beta chains below, sequenced in a study of cytomegalovirus exposure and HLA in healthy donors. The PCR was carried out with 60 Vbeta primers and 13 Jbeta primers. Clones were sequenced by immunoSEQ multiplex PCR, and TCRdb holds only the in-frame ones, with some missing. The data contain over 80,000 clones, 60% to 75% of them singletons. The sequencing input was PBMCs. Receptors were obtained from a female donor in good health and CMV-seropositive.

This chain joins TRBV6-6 and TRBJ2-5; TRBD1 matches 8 bases. Trimming at V came to 5 bases and at J to 2 bases, leaving 7 bases not matched to a gene. The CDR3 has 15 residues. Germline lookup yields CDR1 MNHNY and CDR2 SVGAGI (reference sequence). The CDR3 DNA reads TGTGCCAGCAGTCGACAGGGGTGGCCTCAAGAGACCCAGTACTTC. Protein product: CASSRQGWPQETQYF.

This clone was recorded only once. The chain joins TRBV9 to TRBJ2-7, with a tentative D call TRBD2 (6 bases). This CDR3 spans 15 amino acids. CDR1 and CDR2 from the germline V gene are SGDLS and YYNGEE. V gave up 0 bases and J gave up 7 bases, with 17 bases separating them. In DNA form, the CDR3 reads TGTGCCAGCAGCGTAGAGGAGGGACCCTCTCCTGAGCAGTACTTC. Its protein product is CASSVEEGPSPEQYF.

The J gene is TRBJ1-1, the V gene TRBV6-5, with a weak D call TRBD1 (6 bases). The germline V gene has CDR1 MNHEY and CDR2 SVGAGI. V gave up 5 bases and J gave up 11 bases, with 21 bases separating them. The CDR3 spans 14 residues. The CDR3 nucleotides are TGTGCCAGCAGTCCCATACTGGACAGCCCCCGGGCTTTCTTT. Translated, it gives CASSPILDSPRAFF.

The J gene is TRBJ1-1, the V gene TRBV30, with D possibly TRBD1 on 6 matching bases. The CDR3 runs 13 residues. V shed 4 bases and J shed 1 base, with 10 bases lying between them. Germline values: CDR1 GTSNPN, CDR2 SVGIG (reference sequence). The CDR3 DNA follows: TGTGCCTGGAAGATACAGGGGAACACTGAAGCTTTCTTT. Its translation: CAWKIQGNTEAFF.

The gene calls are TRBV7-2 and TRBJ2-3; TRBD2 agrees at 7 bases. V lost 4 bases to trimming and J lost 7 bases; unmatched junction nucleotides: 5. Germline V gene sequence: CDR1 SGHTA, CDR2 FQGNSA. There are 13 residues in the CDR3. CDR3 sequence (DNA): TGTGCCAGCAGCTGGGGCGGGGGAAATACGCAGTATTTT. Amino acid sequence: CASSWGGGNTQYF.

This chain connects TRBV4-3 to TRBJ2-5; 7 bases map to TRBD2. V lost 5 bases, J lost 4 bases, and 7 bases stayed unmatched. This CDR3 has 14 residues. Germline-derived CDR1 and CDR2 are LGHNA and YSLEER. The CDR3 here is CASSKASGRETQYF. The CDR3 DNA reads as TGCGCCAGCAGCAAAGCTAGCGGACGAGAGACCCAGTACTTC.

This chain joins TRBV13 and TRBJ1-2; perhaps TRBD1 as D (5 bases). Between the trimmed V and J ends, which lost 1 base and 8 bases, there was a span of 14 bases. This CDR3 has 14 amino acids. Germline lookup yields CDR1 PRHDT and CDR2 FYEKMQ (reference sequence). The CDR3 DNA is TGTGCCAGCAGCTTAGTATCAGGGAAGGGAGGCTACACCTTC. Its translation is CASSLVSGKGGYTF.